One T cell receptor beta chain is described in this entry. J gave up 3 bases and V 3 bases, and 13 bases lay outside the gene matches. The CDR3 contains 17 residues. Looked up from germline, CDR1 is SGHNT and CDR2 is YYREEE (reference sequence). The sample comes from a study of shared clonotypes between healthy human individuals. The data were produced by immunoSEQ multiplex PCR, yet TCRdb's version contains in-frame clones alone and is incomplete. The sample lists about 1,500,000 clones, around 97% occurring once. The TCR comes from a man younger than 40 in good health. This rearrangement joins TRBV5-4 to TRBJ2-7; 9 positions agree with TRBD1. The sample taken for sequencing was naive CD4+ T cells sorted from blood. The subset denotes: CD45RA+ positively selected. CDR3 protein: CASSSAGTGRFFYEQYF. CDR3 bases: TGTGCCAGCAGCTCAGCCGGGACAGGGAGGTTTTTCTACGAGCAGTACTTC.